This is a list of T cell receptor beta chains from one sample in a study of T cell repertoires in cytomegalovirus infection. The antigens for these receptors are not known. TCRdb redid the calling of the reads with MiXCR, one entry per CDR3 protein. The sample lists around 95,000 distinct CDR3 sequences, around 32% occurring once. The starting material was CD8+ T cells from cultured PBMCs, obtained from culture after CMV antigen stimulation. The receptor set was obtained from a human donor in good health (CMV status not recorded). Some clones in this sample may be carry-over from other donors' samples. The conserved cysteine and the conserved F or W are not part of the CDR3 here. Each record gives: V gene, CDR3 protein.

TRBV9 ASSVGTGLSYEQY
TRBV2 ASSDNRGRGAF
TRBV20-1 SARDPVGNDYEQY
TRBV7-8 ASSLDPGDTQY
TRBV12-3/TRBV12-4 ASREGGWNEQF
TRBV5-1 ASSTQGRENNEQF
TRBV12-3/TRBV12-4 ASSLAGGYDEQF
TRBV7-8 ASSFINTGSTEAF
TRBV12-5 ASGTGIYGYT
TRBV4-2 ASSQGRGGRLDEQF
TRBV19 ASTTGGENYGYT
TRBV2 ASRGDANEKLF
TRBV7-2 ASSPDRGYSPLH
TRBV7-6 ASSVDLAGGANEQF
TRBV7-6 ASSPKLDAGVYNEQF
TRBV3-1 ASSQRRGNTGELF
TRBV19 ASTGASTDTQY
TRBV11-1 ASSFLLGQSLNTDTQY
TRBV10-3 AISGTSGGYNEQF
TRBV29-1 SADGTSGKPYEQY
TRBV7-9 ASSVGTVRGKLAF
TRBV7-9 ASSLGLGGVTEAF
TRBV7-6 ASSLVAGGDSNQPQH
TRBV20-1 SALDRTGELF
TRBV6-5 ASSLTLNTEAF
TRBV7-9 ASSLTGGETQY
TRBV7-2 ASSIRDRGVPNYGYT
TRBV5-1 ASSSDGRAYEQY
TRBV4-1 ASSQDLVDYSNQPQH
TRBV29-1 SVEVGHEQY
TRBV19 ATGPYYEQY
TRBV20-1 SALSGATNEKLF
TRBV2 ASSPIYGTVAGEQY
TRBV7-9 ASSIGLAGGLSYNEQF
TRBV4-1 ASSQVWAPYGYT
TRBV28 ASSLIASGELF
TRBV12-3/TRBV12-4 ASSFNGGDTGELF
TRBV7-6 ASSLQGHPFGETQY
TRBV7-2 ASSLDGNTDTQY
TRBV4-1 ASSRTSSERPPELEAGSLETQY
TRBV5-1 ASSLSPQGASYEQY
TRBV6-5 ASSYGAGPNNEQF
TRBV12-3/TRBV12-4 ASILGLAGGITDTQY
TRBV27 ASSPSGGTAYNEQF
TRBV28 ASSLVQLYEQY
TRBV29-1 SVLDRADTEAF
TRBV12-3/TRBV12-4 ASSSLQDQFDEQY
TRBV2 AVGRDGPGNEQF
TRBV11-2 ASRWGGTDTQY
TRBV27 ARSFRSNQPQH
TRBV19 ASSIASLTGNEQF
TRBV7-8 ASSLGDRSVTLNEKLF
TRBV11-2 ASSSPGALNNEQF
TRBV12-3/TRBV12-4 ATSGETSGGSSYNEQF
TRBV11-2 ASSLKGWADTQY
TRBV19 ASSGDRGTKYTEAF
TRBV7-6 ASTPWMGAGELF
TRBV11-2 ASSLEGTGYGAF
TRBV7-2 ASSLRKTGGQPQH